These 26 T cell receptor beta chains share one sample of origin, sequenced in a study of blood T cell repertoires in COVID-19. Profiled with immunoSEQ multiplex PCR; TCRdb holds only in-frame clones, not every one. The table lists about 140,000 clones, about nine tenths of them singletons. The source material was peripheral blood. Every receptor here comes from a human donor with COVID-19, enrolled during active disease. The donor label of this sample is uncertain.

This chain joins TRBV24-1 and TRBJ2-2; 9 bases fit TRBD1. V gave up 8 bases and J gave up 3 bases; unmatched junction bases: 3. Germline V gene data show CDR1 as KGHDR and CDR2 as SFDVKD. The length of the CDR3 is 14 residues. The CDR3 loop reads CATTRQGDTGELFF. CDR3 coding DNA: TGTGCCACCACGCGACAGGGGGACACCGGGGAGCTGTTTTTT.

This chain joins TRBV25-1 and TRBJ1-4; possible D gene TRBD1, 6 bases. Germline loops: CDR1 MGHDK, CDR2 SYGVNS. V was cut by 5 bases and J by 2 bases, with 12 bases left in between. The CDR3 is 15 amino acids. The CDR3 sequence is CASSHGGATNEKLFF. CDR3 bases: TGTGCCAGCAGTCATGGGGGGGCCACTAATGAAAAACTGTTTTTT.

This clone has only one observation. The V call is TRBV7-8, the J call TRBJ1-4, with 10 bases matching TRBD1. The CDR3 has 15 amino acids. V lost 4 bases and J lost 8; bases outside the gene matches: 7. The germline gives CDR1 SGHVS, CDR2 FQNEAQ. CDR3 sequence reads: CASSSFGTGVEKLFF. The CDR3 nucleotides read TGTGCCAGCAGCTCCTTCGGGACAGGGGTGGAAAAACTGTTTTTT.

The genes are TRBV6-5 and TRBJ1-2, with D unclear. The length of the CDR3 is 16 residues. CDR1 is MNHEY, CDR2 SVGAGI, per germline. V gave up 4 bases and J gave up 6 bases, with 21 bases separating them. The CDR3 region has the DNA TGTGCCAGCAGTTTCCGACGGCCGGGAAGCGGACATGGCTACACCTTC. Protein sequence: CASSFRRPGSGHGYTF.

The chain employs TRBV4-1 and TRBJ2-7, with a weak D call TRBD1 (6 bases). The germline CDR1 and CDR2 sequences are MGHRA and YSYEKL. The CDR3 totals 15 residues. Trimming pared 2 bases from V and 5 bases from J, leaving 16 bases between. The CDR3 DNA sequence: TGCGCCAGCAGCCAACTCGGGACACCCTTAGACGAGCAGTACTTC. This gives the protein CASSQLGTPLDEQYF.

The V call is TRBV19, the J call TRBJ1-5, with a tentative D call TRBD1 (6 bases). The CDR3 contains 14 residues. Germline V CDR1 and CDR2: LNHDA, SQIVND (reference sequence). Trimming removed 4 bases from V and 4 bases from J, with 11 bases in between. CDR3 protein: CASSSPTGNQPQHF. CDR3 bases: TGTGCCAGTAGTAGCCCAACAGGGAATCAGCCCCAGCATTTT.

The gene calls are TRBV19 and TRBJ1-6; perhaps TRBD1 as D (5 bases). Between the trimmed V and J ends, which lost 5 bases and 7 bases, there was a span of 15 bases. The CDR3 totals 15 residues. Per germline, CDR1 LNHDA and CDR2 SQIVND (reference sequence). CDR3 bases: TGTGCCAGTAGTTCCTCTCGGGGGGAGAATTCACCCCTCCACTTT. This translates into CASSSSRGENSPLHF.

This clone came up once. This rearrangement joins TRBV11-3 to TRBJ2-3; possibly TRBD1 for D (6 bases). The V gene's germline CDR1 is SGHNT and CDR2 YENEEA. The CDR3 is 14 amino acids. Trimming removed 2 bases from V and 1 base from J, with 7 bases in between. Written as DNA, the CDR3 is TGTGCCAGCAGCTTAAGGACAGGCACAGATACGCAGTATTTT. It yields the protein CASSLRTGTDTQYF.

This clone was recorded only once. This sequence joins TRBV24-1 and TRBJ2-7; TRBD1 aligns across 9 bases. V gave up 5 bases and J gave up 5 bases; unmatched junction bases: 6. This CDR3 has 14 residues. Germline loops: CDR1 KGHDR, CDR2 SFDVKD. The CDR3 nucleotides are TGTGCCACCAGTGTGGGACAGGGCTGGAACGAGCAGTACTTC. Its translation: CATSVGQGWNEQYF.

This clone occurred once. The genes are TRBV20-1 and TRBJ1-1, with D maybe TRBD1 (5 bases). Germline lookup yields CDR1 DFQATT and CDR2 SNEGSKA (reference sequence). The CDR3 contains 12 residues. V was clipped by 3 bases and J by 4 bases, with 9 bases between them. CDR3 protein: CSASEGSTEAFF. The CDR3 DNA reads as TGCAGTGCTAGTGAGGGGAGCACTGAAGCTTTCTTT.

This chain joins TRBV14 and TRBJ2-1; no definite D call. V was cut by 4 bases and J by 0 bases, with 10 bases left in between. Germline V lookup: CDR1 SGHDN, CDR2 FVKESK. The CDR3 runs to 15 residues. For the CDR3, the DNA is TGTGCCAGCAGCCCCGGAGACTTCTCCTACAATGAGCAGTTCTTC. Encoded protein: CASSPGDFSYNEQFF.

On this clone: The sample contains more than one DNA sequence encoding this CDR3. The chain uses TRBV15 and TRBJ2-1, with 9 bases fitting TRBD2. The CDR3 totals 14 residues. CDR1 and CDR2 (germline): LNHNV, YYDKDF (reference sequence). V shed 9 bases, J shed 4 bases, and the junction held 7 bases outside the gene matches. Here the CDR3 DNA reads TGTGCCACGCGTGCGGGGGGGGATTACAATGAGCAGTTCTTC. It codes for CATRAGGDYNEQFF.

The chain is built from TRBV18 and TRBJ1-1; no reliable D call. Germline V CDR1 and CDR2: KGHSH, LQKENI. Trimming took off 4 bases at V and 2 bases at J, with 8 bases between the two ends. This CDR3 is built from 13 residues. The CDR3 is CASSHGENTEAFF. CDR3 bases: TGTGCCAGCTCACACGGGGAAAACACTGAAGCTTTCTTT. The full variable domain, completed using reference TRBV18 and TRBJ1-1, is NAGVMQNPRHLVRRRGQEARLRCSPMKGHSHVYWYRQLPEEGLKFMVYLQKENIIDESGMPKERFSAEFPKEGPSILRIQQVVRGDSAAYFCASSHGENTEAFFGQGTRLTVV.

The CDR3 region has the DNA TGTGCCAGCAGCCTCGGGGGAGGGGAGAACTATGGCTACACCTTC. It yields the protein CASSLGGGENYGYTF. The V and J genes are TRBV7-8 and TRBJ1-2; perhaps TRBD1 as D (5 bases). Germline lookup yields CDR1 SGHVS and CDR2 FQNEAQ. CDR3 length: 15 amino acids. Trimming took off 5 bases at V and 2 bases at J, with 15 bases between the two ends.

The V call is TRBV27, the J call TRBJ1-4; 10 bases match TRBD1. CDR3 length: 16 amino acids. Germline CDR1 MNHEY, CDR2 SMNVEV (reference sequence). J lost 6 bases, V lost 5 bases, and 9 bases had no gene match. This CDR3 reads CASSPYTGTGDEKLFF. In nucleotides, the CDR3 is TGTGCCAGCAGTCCTTACACCGGGACAGGGGATGAAAAACTGTTTTTT. Complete variable domain (other parts from reference TRBV27 and TRBJ1-4): EAQVTQNPRYLITVTGKKLTVTCSQNMNHEYMSWYRQDPGLGLRQIYYSMNVEVTDKGDVPEGYKVSRKEKRNFPLILESPSPNQTSLYFCASSPYTGTGDEKLFFGSGTQLSVL.

This chain links TRBV13 with TRBJ2-1; 7 bases map to TRBD2. V dropped 3 bases and J dropped 4; count of bases not matched to a gene: 12. The CDR3 extends over 17 amino acids. CDR1 PRHDT and CDR2 FYEKMQ come from the germline V gene (reference sequence). The CDR3 coding sequence is TGTGCCAGCAGCTTTCCCCCGGGAGCGGGGTTTTACAATGAGCAGTTCTTC. It translates to CASSFPPGAGFYNEQFF.

The chain is built from TRBV5-1 and TRBJ2-2; D is possibly TRBD1 (5 bases). The CDR3 contains 16 residues. Trimming took off 0 bases at V and 0 bases at J, with 9 bases between the two ends. Per the germline V gene, CDR1 is SGHRS and CDR2 is YFSETQ. The CDR3 DNA follows: TGCGCCAGCAGCTTGGGACAGCCCGCGAACACCGGGGAGCTGTTTTTT. Its translation: CASSLGQPANTGELFF.

The chain joins TRBV3-1 (or the pseudogene TRBV3-2) to TRBJ2-5; 10 nucleotides align to TRBD2. Germline assignment: CDR1 LGHDT and CDR2 YNNKEL (reference sequence). V shed 2 bases, J shed 2 bases, and the junction held 2 bases outside the gene matches. This CDR3 region has 15 residues. The CDR3 loop is CASSQLAGVQETQYF. Here the CDR3 DNA reads TGTGCCAGCAGCCAACTAGCGGGGGTACAAGAGACCCAGTACTTC.

The chain joins TRBV7-9 to TRBJ1-6, with 7 bases identical to TRBD1. Per germline, CDR1 SEHNR and CDR2 FQNEAQ (reference sequence). V shed 3 bases and J 7 bases; nucleotides not matched to a gene: 3. The CDR3 covers 14 residues. The CDR3 DNA reads as TGTGCCAGCAGCTTCGGGACAGCCAATTCACCCCTCCACTTT. Its translation is CASSFGTANSPLHF.

The chain uses TRBV10-3 and TRBJ1-5, with unresolved D. The CDR3 loop spans 14 amino acids. V lost 0 bases, J lost 6 bases, and 9 bases lay in between. Germline V lookup: CDR1 ENHRY, CDR2 SYGVKD. The CDR3 DNA reads TGTGCCATCAGTGAGTCCCGGGATAGTCAGCCCCAGCATTTT. It yields the protein CAISESRDSQPQHF.

This chain links TRBV19 with TRBJ2-2; D gene unclear. There are 12 residues in the CDR3. Germline-derived CDR1 and CDR2 are LNHDA and SQIVND (reference sequence). Trimming stripped 5 bases from V and 6 bases from J, with 7 bases between. In DNA, the CDR3 is TGTGCCAGTAGTCCCTCGGCCGGGGAGCTGTTTTTT. Its translation: CASSPSAGELFF. Looking up the rest from reference TRBV19 and TRBJ2-2 gives the full variable domain: DGGITQSPKYLFRKEGQNVTLSCEQNLNHDAMYWYRQDPGQGLRLIYYSQIVNDFQKGDIAEGYSVSREKKESFPLTVTSAQKNPTAFYLCASSPSAGELFFGEGSRLTVL.

DNA of the CDR3: TGTGCCAGCAGCTTACAGGGGACTGAAGCTTTCTTT. It encodes CASSLQGTEAFF. V and J are TRBV12-3 or TRBV12-4 and TRBJ1-1, with 7 bases lining up with TRBD1. The ends lost 6 bases at V and 5 bases at J; junction bases unmatched: 3. This CDR3 has 12 residues.

The chain joins TRBV14 to TRBJ2-5; D perhaps matches TRBD2 (5 bases). There are 16 residues in the CDR3. V was trimmed by 3 bases and J by 1 base, leaving 15 bases between them. In germline, CDR1 is SGHDN, CDR2 FVKESK. CDR3: CASSQLGAGGQETQYF. CDR3 sequence (DNA): TGTGCCAGCAGCCAGTTAGGTGCGGGCGGCCAAGAGACCCAGTACTTC.

To note about this clone: Compared with germline, one end of the junction differs, possibly owing to a read error. The J gene is TRBJ1-1, the V gene TRBV5-1, with D perhaps TRBD1 (5 bases). The CDR3 consists of 14 residues. Looked up from germline, CDR1 is SGHRS and CDR2 is YFSETQ. The CDR3 bases are TGCGCCAGCAGTTTGGGACTGCTTAACACTGAAGCTTTCTTT. As protein: CASSLGLLNTEAFF.

The rearrangement uses TRBV2 and TRBJ2-4; a weak D match, TRBD2 (6 bases). Germline V gives CDR1 SNHLY, CDR2 FYNNEI. This CDR3 contains 13 residues. The germline V and J ends were trimmed by 3 bases and 3 bases, with 6 bases remaining between them. CDR3: CASSDGSKNIQYF. The CDR3 DNA follows: TGTGCCAGCAGTGACGGGAGCAAAAACATTCAGTACTTC.

This rearrangement joins TRBV2 to TRBJ1-2; TRBD1 might be the D (6 bases). CDR1 is SNHLY and CDR2 is FYNNEI in the germline V gene. This CDR3 contains 13 residues. Trimming took off 5 bases at V and 6 bases at J, with 13 bases between the two ends. The CDR3 is CASSTTGADGYTF. The CDR3 DNA reads as TGTGCCAGCAGTACGACAGGAGCTGATGGCTACACCTTC.